This TCR beta chain was identified during a study of cytomegalovirus exposure and HLA in healthy donors. To note about this clone: Its specificity is unknown.

This CDR3 comprises 13 residues. Trimming cost V 4 bases and J 4 bases; bases outside gene matches: 4. Looked up from germline, CDR1 is SQVTM and CDR2 is ANQGSEA. Researchers ran the PCR with 60 Vbeta and 13 Jbeta primers. Generated by immunoSEQ multiplex PCR, the TCRdb table keeps only in-frame clones and is missing some. The table lists hundreds of thousands of clones, around 79% of them singletons, with roughly 1.9% in the top ten. Study-wide findings and caveats: The majority of CMV-associated TCR beta chains were reported as apparently HLA-restricted in a later analysis. Because they were indistinguishable, some V segments, including TRBV6-2 and TRBV6-3, were excluded. A later examination showed that TCR association rates differed by HLA locus, with DRB1 most and HLA-C fewest. A later analysis linked a missense DCLRE1C variant to TCR beta V- and J-gene trimming.

Material for sequencing was PBMCs. The chain has TRBV29-1 and TRBJ1-5; 7 bases line up with TRBD1. This sequence was found in a man between 18 and 29 years old in good health and CMV-seronegative. The CDR3 sequence is CSVAQGLNQPQHF. The CDR3 nucleotides are TGCAGCGTTGCACAGGGGTTAAATCAGCCCCAGCATTTT.